Listed below are T cell receptor beta chains from one sample, sequenced in a study of cytomegalovirus exposure and HLA in healthy donors. Assay: immunoSEQ multiplex PCR; the TCRdb copy retains only in-frame clones and omits some. The sample holds 150,000 to 200,000 clones, about 80% seen once. Sequenced material: PBMCs. The source of these receptors is a woman aged 25 to 39 in good health and CMV-seropositive. Each CDR3 is given with its conserved first and last residue. Fields, in order: D gene, V gene, J gene, clone size, CDR3 protein, CDR3 DNA. A D gene is named only where the DNA matches it firmly. A clone size is listed for some rows: how often the clone was seen (once, few, many), or a class if it is expanded.

D gene: TRBD2; V gene: TRBV11-3; J gene: TRBJ2-2; clone size: -; CDR3 protein: CASSLGLAGVTGELFF; CDR3 DNA: TGTGCCAGCAGCTTGGGACTAGCGGGAGTCACCGGGGAGCTGTTTTTT
D gene: TRBD2; V gene: TRBV7-2; J gene: TRBJ2-7; clone size: -; CDR3 protein: CASSLSSGSWAYEQYF; CDR3 DNA: TGTGCCAGCAGCTTATCTAGCGGGAGTTGGGCCTACGAGCAGTACTTC
D gene: -; V gene: TRBV25-1; J gene: TRBJ1-1; clone size: few; CDR3 protein: CASSEYSTGTEAEAFF; CDR3 DNA: TGTGCCAGCAGTGAATATTCAACCGGTACTGAGGCTGAAGCTTTCTTT
D gene: TRBD2; V gene: TRBV27; J gene: TRBJ2-5; clone size: -; CDR3 protein: CASSFYSSGQEIQYF; CDR3 DNA: TGTGCCAGCAGTTTCTATTCTAGCGGCCAAGAGATCCAGTACTTC
D gene: TRBD2; V gene: TRBV5-1; J gene: TRBJ2-6; clone size: -; CDR3 protein: CASSLAGGAGANVLTF; CDR3 DNA: TGCGCCAGCAGCTTGGCCGGGGGGGCTGGGGCCAACGTCCTGACTTTC
D gene: TRBD2; V gene: TRBV11-2; J gene: TRBJ2-3; clone size: -; CDR3 protein: CASSLGGGTSGIGQYF; CDR3 DNA: TGTGCCAGCAGCTTAGGGGGGGGTACTAGCGGGATCGGGCAGTATTTT
D gene: TRBD1; V gene: TRBV6-5; J gene: TRBJ2-1; clone size: -; CDR3 protein: CASSPGQDVHGQFF; CDR3 DNA: TGTGCCAGCAGCCCGGGACAGGACGTCCACGGGCAGTTCTTC
D gene: TRBD2; V gene: TRBV7-2; J gene: TRBJ2-7; clone size: few; CDR3 protein: CASSWGLAGDEQYF; CDR3 DNA: TGTGCCAGCAGCTGGGGACTAGCGGGAGACGAGCAGTACTTC
D gene: -; V gene: TRBV5-4; J gene: TRBJ2-1; clone size: -; CDR3 protein: CASSLPKSGWEVNEQFF; CDR3 DNA: TGTGCCAGCAGCTTGCCTAAAAGTGGGTGGGAGGTCAATGAGCAGTTCTTC
D gene: -; V gene: TRBV7-8; J gene: TRBJ2-7; clone size: once; CDR3 protein: CASSSQDTPSYEQYF; CDR3 DNA: TGTGCCAGCAGCTCCCAGGACACTCCCTCCTACGAGCAGTACTTC
D gene: TRBD2; V gene: TRBV5-1; J gene: TRBJ2-5; clone size: -; CDR3 protein: CASSGGLAVETQYF; CDR3 DNA: TGCGCCAGCAGCGGGGGACTAGCAGTCGAGACCCAGTACTTC
D gene: TRBD2; V gene: TRBV19; J gene: TRBJ2-3; clone size: -; CDR3 protein: CASNLAGGTQYF; CDR3 DNA: TGTGCCAGTAATCTAGCGGGAGGGACGCAGTATTTT
D gene: -; V gene: TRBV5-1; J gene: TRBJ2-3; clone size: -; CDR3 protein: CASSPQGGDGTDTQYF; CDR3 DNA: TGCGCCAGCAGCCCTCAGGGGGGCGACGGGACAGATACGCAGTATTTT
D gene: -; V gene: TRBV18; J gene: TRBJ1-2; clone size: -; CDR3 protein: CASSPTPPRDGYTF; CDR3 DNA: TGTGCCAGCTCACCGACTCCCCCGCGGGATGGCTACACCTTC